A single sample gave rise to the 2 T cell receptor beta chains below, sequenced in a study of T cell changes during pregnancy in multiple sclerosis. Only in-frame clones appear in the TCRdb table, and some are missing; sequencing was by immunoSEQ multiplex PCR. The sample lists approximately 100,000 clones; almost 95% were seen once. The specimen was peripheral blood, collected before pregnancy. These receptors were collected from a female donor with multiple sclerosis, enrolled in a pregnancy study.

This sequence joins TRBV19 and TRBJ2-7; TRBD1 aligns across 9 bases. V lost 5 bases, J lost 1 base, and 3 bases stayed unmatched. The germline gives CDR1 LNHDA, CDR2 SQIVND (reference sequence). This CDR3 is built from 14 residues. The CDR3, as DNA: TGTGCCAGTAGTCCGGGGACAGGGTCCTACGAGCAGTACTTC. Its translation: CASSPGTGSYEQYF.

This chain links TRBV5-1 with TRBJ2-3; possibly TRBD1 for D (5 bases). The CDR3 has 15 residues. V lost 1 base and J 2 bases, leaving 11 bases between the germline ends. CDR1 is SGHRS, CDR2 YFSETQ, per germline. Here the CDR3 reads CASSLKGLVTDTQYF. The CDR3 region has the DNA TGCGCCAGCAGCTTGAAGGGGCTCGTCACAGATACGCAGTATTTT.